The 14 T cell receptor beta chains given below trace back to one sample, sequenced in a study of blood T cell repertoires in COVID-19 (dated by TCRdb to 2019 to 2021). Receptors were amplified or captured by the immunoSEQ multiplex PCR assay. Not all clones reach the TCRdb copy of this immuneACCESS table, which keeps in-frame sequences only. Checked studies attribute under half of the gap to unresolved V genes and leave the rest unexplained. In this sample the table shows tens of thousands of clones, approximately 89% of which occur a single time. The leading ten clones occupy roughly 2% of the sample. The specimen sequenced was peripheral blood. The receptors stem from a man in his fifties with acute or convalescent COVID-19.

Of note for this clone: This sample includes further DNA sequences coding for the same CDR3. The chain carries TRBV5-1 and TRBJ1-1; no clear D gene. Between the trimmed V and J ends, which lost 0 bases and 1 base, there was a span of 4 bases. This CDR3 spans 13 amino acids. Germline CDR1 SGHRS, CDR2 YFSETQ. As DNA, the CDR3 is TGCGCCAGCAGCTTGGTGAGGAACACTGAAGCTTTCTTT. Amino acids: CASSLVRNTEAFF.

The chain has TRBV12-3 or TRBV12-4 and TRBJ1-1; 7 bases agree with TRBD1. V shed 7 bases, J shed 8 bases, and the junction held 7 bases outside the gene matches. The CDR3 loop spans 12 amino acids. The CDR3 reads CASTSGTAEAFF. As DNA, the CDR3 is TGTGCCAGCACCTCCGGGACAGCCGAAGCTTTCTTT.

The chain employs TRBV7-2 and TRBJ2-1, with TRBD2 matching 14 bases. Per germline, CDR1 SGHTA and CDR2 FQGNSA. The CDR3 totals 17 residues. With 0 bases clipped from V and 8 bases from J, the junction kept 6 bases outside the gene matches. The CDR3 DNA reads TGTGCCAGCAGCTTAGCAGGACTAGCGGGGGGTGGAGATGAGCAGTTCTTC. This codes for CASSLAGLAGGGDEQFF.

The gene calls are TRBV29-1 and TRBJ2-5, with TRBD2 matching over 11 bases. There are 13 residues in the CDR3. The V gene end was trimmed by 6 bases and the J gene end by 5 bases; junction bases not matched to a gene: 5. In germline, CDR1 is SQVTM, CDR2 ANQGSEA. In DNA form, the CDR3 reads TGCAGCGTGTTAGCGGGGGGGTGGGAGACCCAGTACTTC. Encoded protein: CSVLAGGWETQYF.

This clone was detected once. The V and J genes are TRBV11-2 and TRBJ2-2; 12 positions agree with TRBD2. This CDR3 has 17 residues. Looked up from germline, CDR1 is SGHAT and CDR2 is FQNNGV. The V segment lost 11 bases and the J segment 5 bases; nucleotides outside the gene matches: 15. CDR3 bases: TGTGCCTCCGGGAGGCTAGCGGGGGGGCCGGGTACCGGGGAGCTGTTTTTT. It is translated as CASGRLAGGPGTGELFF.

The CDR3 DNA follows: TGTGCCAGCAGCTTGGTCACAGCCAGGACCGGGGAGCTGTTTTTT. This codes for CASSLVTARTGELFF. The J gene is TRBJ2-2, the V gene TRBV5-8, with D uncertain. The CDR3 has 15 residues. With 0 bases removed from V and 5 bases from J, the gap between germline ends came to 11 bases. Per the germline V gene, CDR1 is SGHTS and CDR2 is YDEGEE.

The rearrangement uses TRBV7-9 and TRBJ1-4; TRBD1 might be the D (5 bases). V was trimmed by 1 base and J by 4 bases, leaving 16 bases between them. This CDR3 spans 17 amino acids. CDR1 is SEHNR and CDR2 is FQNEAQ in the germline V gene (reference sequence). Here the CDR3 reads CASSLGMSRGGNEKLFF. CDR3 DNA sequence: TGTGCCAGCAGCTTAGGGATGTCGCGGGGGGGTAATGAAAAACTGTTTTTT.

This chain joins TRBV5-8 and TRBJ1-6; D is undetermined. V dropped 3 bases and J dropped 7 bases, with 8 bases sitting between them. The CDR3 is made up of 13 amino acids. The germline CDR1 and CDR2 sequences are SGHTS and YDEGEE. CDR3 region: CASSYTENSPLHF. The CDR3 bases are TGTGCCAGCAGCTACACGGAGAATTCACCCCTCCACTTT. Filled out from reference TRBV5-8 and TRBJ1-6, the complete variable domain reads EAGVTQSPTHLIKTRGQQATLRCSPISGHTSVYWYQQALGLGLQFLLWYDEGEERNRGNFPPRFSGRQFPNYSSELNVNALELEDSALYLCASSYTENSPLHFGNGTRLTVT.

The genes are TRBV11-2 and TRBJ1-1; 7 nucleotides align to TRBD1. V was pared by 5 bases and J by 5 bases, with 8 bases of the junction left unmatched. This CDR3 spans 14 amino acids. Looked up from germline, CDR1 is SGHAT and CDR2 is FQNNGV. The CDR3 DNA reads as TGTGCCAGCAGCCCTGACAGGGTAAAGACTGAAGCTTTCTTT. It translates to CASSPDRVKTEAFF.

The gene calls are TRBV11-3 and TRBJ2-5; TRBD2 matches 8 bases. Per germline, CDR1 SGHNT and CDR2 YENEEA. Trimming cost V 4 bases and J 4 bases; bases outside gene matches: 2. The CDR3 is 13 amino acids. The CDR3 DNA reads TGTGCCAGCAGCTCCGGGGGGGGAGAGACCCAGTACTTC. This translates into CASSSGGGETQYF.

This clone came up a few times. This sequence joins TRBV14 and TRBJ2-2, with 7 bases fitting TRBD2. CDR3 length: 15 residues. Trimming cost V 4 bases and J 5 bases; bases outside gene matches: 7. Germline CDR1 and CDR2: SGHDN and FVKESK. This CDR3 reads CASSPPGGWTGELFF. In DNA, the CDR3 is TGTGCCAGCAGCCCCCCGGGGGGTTGGACCGGGGAGCTGTTTTTT.

The rearrangement joins TRBV9 to TRBJ2-5; TRBD2 agrees at 15 bases. J lost 5 bases, V lost 3 bases, and 5 bases had no gene match. Germline CDR1 and CDR2: SGDLS and YYNGEE. This CDR3 has 16 residues. CDR3 DNA sequence: TGTGCCAGCAGCGGGACTAGCGGGGGGGCCAGTGAGACCCAGTACTTC. Protein product: CASSGTSGGASETQYF. Complete variable domain (other parts from reference TRBV9 and TRBJ2-5): DSGVTQTPKHLITATGQRVTLRCSPRSGDLSVYWYQQSLDQGLQFLIQYYNGEERAKGNILERFSAQQFPDLHSELNLSSLELGDSALYFCASSGTSGGASETQYFGPGTRLLVL.

The chain combines TRBV6-2 or TRBV6-3 with TRBJ1-2; tentatively, D is TRBD1 (6 bases). Germline V lookup: CDR1 MNHEY, CDR2 SVGEGT. The ends were cut back, 5 bases at V and 2 bases at J, with 18 bases in the middle. This CDR3 is built from 16 residues. Here the CDR3 DNA reads TGTGCCAGCAGTACGTCAGGGGCCGAAAGGAACTATGGCTACACCTTC. It encodes CASSTSGAERNYGYTF.

V and J are TRBV5-4 and TRBJ2-5, with D maybe TRBD1 (5 bases). V was shortened by 4 bases and J by 2 bases, with 12 bases between the two germline ends. This CDR3 is built from 14 residues. Per germline, CDR1 SGHNT and CDR2 YYREEE (reference sequence). The CDR3 coding sequence is TGTGCCAGCAGCACAATCCAGGGTCAAGAGACCCAGTACTTC. Translation gives CASSTIQGQETQYF.